This note documents a single T cell receptor (beta chain) sequence. This table comes from immunoSEQ multiplex PCR, and its TCRdb copy is limited to in-frame clones, with some not included. The sample carries about 150,000 clones, 80% to 90% recorded once. These data come from a study of blood T cell repertoires in COVID-19. About the study: Samples taken during acute and convalescent COVID-19 were collected in the United States, Italy and Spain.

The V gene end was trimmed by 4 bases and the J gene end by 5 bases; junction bases not matched to a gene: 4. Germline CDR1 SGDLS, CDR2 YYNGEE. This CDR3 is 14 amino acids long. The chain links TRBV9 to TRBJ2-3; TRBD2 aligns across 10 bases. This clonotype originated in a woman between 50 and 59 years old with acute COVID-19. Sequencing was performed on PBMCs or T cells enriched from blood (not recorded which). In nucleotides, the CDR3 is TGTGCCAGCAGCTCGGCTAGCGGGAGAGATACGCAGTATTTT. It yields the protein CASSSASGRDTQYF.